These 21 T cell receptor beta chains share one sample of origin, sequenced in a study of cytomegalovirus exposure and HLA in healthy donors. Assay used: immunoSEQ multiplex PCR; TCRdb lists only in-frame clones, some missing. Altogether around 60,000 clones are present, roughly nine tenths being singletons, with the ten largest covering roughly 1.3%. The sequencing input was PBMCs. The receptors come from a woman younger than 30 in good health and CMV-seronegative.

This chain uses TRBV5-6 with TRBJ2-6; no firm D call. The CDR3 runs 16 residues. The V gene lost 7 bases and the J gene lost 0 bases, with 14 bases spanning the gap. The V gene's germline CDR1 is SGHDT and CDR2 YYEEEE. CDR3 in amino acids: CASFLVVSSGANVLTF. The CDR3, as DNA: TGTGCCAGCTTCCTAGTCGTTAGCTCTGGGGCCAACGTCCTGACTTTC.

This chain connects TRBV2 to TRBJ1-3; D is ambiguous. Germline V lookup: CDR1 SNHLY, CDR2 FYNNEI. V was trimmed by 6 bases and J by 0 bases, leaving 12 bases between them. The length of the CDR3 is 15 residues. The chain's CDR3 is CASRTGMSSGNTIYF. The CDR3 nucleotides are TGTGCCAGCAGGACCGGGATGAGCTCTGGAAACACCATATATTTT.

The chain links TRBV5-1 to TRBJ2-1; 8 nucleotides agree with TRBD2. CDR1 is SGHRS, CDR2 YFSETQ, per germline. J gave up 0 bases and V 1 base, and 0 bases lay outside the gene matches. The CDR3 length is 15 residues. Here the CDR3 reads CASSLSGSSYNEQFF. The CDR3 nucleotides read TGCGCCAGCAGCTTGAGCGGGAGCTCCTACAATGAGCAGTTCTTC.

The chain uses TRBV15 and TRBJ2-1; 8 bases align to TRBD2. CDR1 is LNHNV and CDR2 is YYDKDF in the germline V gene (reference sequence). V gave up 0 bases and J gave up 10 bases; unmatched junction bases: 11. CDR3 length: 16 residues. CDR3 sequence reads: CATSRDRGGLVVEQFF. The CDR3, as DNA: TGTGCCACCAGCAGAGACCGGGGGGGACTTGTCGTGGAGCAGTTCTTC.

The chain joins TRBV6-1 to TRBJ2-5, with unresolved D. This CDR3 is built from 13 residues. The V and J ends lost 4 bases and 1 base respectively, with 7 bases between them. The V gene's germline CDR1 is MNHNS and CDR2 SASEGT. As DNA, the CDR3 is TGTGCCAGCAGTGGAGAAGCCCAAGAGACCCAGTACTTC. Translating it yields CASSGEAQETQYF.

The V call is TRBV15, the J call TRBJ2-7, with D tentatively TRBD1 (5 bases). V was pared by 5 bases and J by 6 bases, with 23 bases between. The CDR3 has 16 amino acids. Germline lookup yields CDR1 LNHNV and CDR2 YYDKDF (reference sequence). CDR3 amino acids: CATSGENQGRVGEQYF. The CDR3 DNA reads as TGTGCCACCAGCGGCGAAAACCAGGGTAGGGTTGGCGAGCAGTACTTC.

The J gene is TRBJ2-5, the V gene TRBV29-1, with D perhaps TRBD2 (11 bases). Between the trimmed V and J ends, which lost 8 bases and 5 bases, there was a span of 42 bases. The CDR3 spans 21 residues. Germline values: CDR1 SQVTM, CDR2 ANQGSEA. CDR3 bases: TGCAGCATCCCCGGGACAGGGGCCGGGACTAGCGGCCTAGGAAGGGGGGAGACCCAGTACTTC. It codes for CSIPGTGAGTSGLGRGETQYF.

The CDR3 sequence: CSVWASTDTQYF. The CDR3 DNA reads TGCAGCGTTTGGGCCAGCACAGATACGCAGTATTTT. This chain joins TRBV29-1 and TRBJ2-3; unclear D gene. Germline CDR1 is SQVTM and CDR2 is ANQGSEA. V lost 5 bases, J lost 0 bases, and 6 bases lay in between. The CDR3 has 12 amino acids.

The V gene is TRBV5-1, the J gene TRBJ2-3, with 9 bases that match TRBD2. Germline V gene data show CDR1 as SGHRS and CDR2 as YFSETQ. CDR3 length: 14 residues. Trimming removed 2 bases from V and 5 bases from J; junction bases left unmatched: 3. DNA of the CDR3: TGCGCCAGCAGCTTCGAGCGGGGGGAAGATACGCAGTATTTT. It codes for CASSFERGEDTQYF.

The J gene is TRBJ2-2, the V gene TRBV7-3; 9 bases are shared with TRBD1. The CDR3 has 16 residues. V shed 5 bases, J shed 7 bases, and the junction held 11 bases outside the gene matches. CDR1 SGHTA and CDR2 FQGTGA come from the germline V gene. DNA of the CDR3: TGTGCCAGCAGCCAACAACCCGGGACAGGGCACGGGGAGCTGTTTTTT. The encoded protein is CASSQQPGTGHGELFF.

The V and J genes are TRBV29-1 and TRBJ2-7; weak D call: TRBD2 (5 bases). The CDR3 is 14 amino acids. V was trimmed by 1 base and J by 7 bases, leaving 17 bases between them. Per the germline V gene, CDR1 is SQVTM and CDR2 is ANQGSEA. The DNA of the CDR3 is TGCAGCGTTGAAGTCCCGGTTCTACGGGGAGAGCAGTACTTC. It is translated as CSVEVPVLRGEQYF.

The rearrangement joins TRBV27 to TRBJ2-3, with TRBD2 as a possible D gene (6 bases). Germline values: CDR1 MNHEY, CDR2 SMNVEV (reference sequence). The V gene lost 6 bases and the J gene lost 2 bases, with 18 bases spanning the gap. This CDR3 spans 16 amino acids. The DNA of the CDR3 is TGTGCCAGCAGCCCCGGGTCGGGGGTATTCACAGATACGCAGTATTTT. Translation gives CASSPGSGVFTDTQYF.

This chain uses TRBV11-2 with TRBJ2-7; the D is unclear. Germline CDR1 reads SGHAT; CDR2 reads FQNNGV. The CDR3 length is 10 residues. Trimming removed 4 bases at V and 9 bases at J, with 7 bases between. The CDR3 sequence: CASSSNGQYF. CDR3 bases: TGTGCCAGCAGCTCCAACGGGCAGTACTTC.

This sequence joins TRBV29-1 and TRBJ2-7, with TRBD1 as a possible D gene (5 bases). The ends were cut back, 0 bases at V and 2 bases at J, with 11 bases in the middle. Germline V lookup: CDR1 SQVTM, CDR2 ANQGSEA. This CDR3 contains 14 residues. CDR3 DNA sequence: TGCAGCGTTGAAGATCCCCAGGGAACCTACGAGCAGTACTTC. Its translation is CSVEDPQGTYEQYF.

This chain joins TRBV7-9 and TRBJ2-3; 9 positions agree with TRBD1. The V gene's germline CDR1 is SEHNR and CDR2 FQNEAQ (reference sequence). The CDR3 is made up of 16 amino acids. Germline trimming cut 5 bases from V and 3 bases from J; bases unmatched to any gene: 9. The CDR3 sequence: CASSDGDRDGTDTQYF. CDR3 in DNA: TGTGCCAGCAGCGACGGGGACAGGGACGGTACAGATACGCAGTATTTT.

The V call is TRBV15, the J call TRBJ1-5, with no clear D. From germline, CDR1 is LNHNV and CDR2 YYDKDF (reference sequence). Trimming took 6 bases from V and 6 from J, leaving 21 bases between them. This CDR3 has 16 amino acids. The CDR3 loop is CATSPGEGARGQPQHF. The CDR3 DNA sequence: TGTGCCACCAGTCCCGGGGAAGGAGCTCGGGGTCAGCCCCAGCATTTT.

This sequence joins TRBV7-3 and TRBJ2-3; D may be TRBD2 (6 bases). Germline V lookup: CDR1 SGHTA, CDR2 FQGTGA. This CDR3 is built from 17 residues. The V end lost 1 base, the J end lost 5 bases, and 19 bases lay between the germline ends. The CDR3: CASSLIGAGSHGDTQYF. The CDR3 DNA reads TGTGCCAGCAGCTTAATTGGAGCCGGGAGTCATGGAGATACGCAGTATTTT.

The chain recombines TRBV10-2 with TRBJ1-1; 8 nucleotides agree with TRBD1. Trimming took 11 bases from V and 5 from J; bases not matched to a gene: 16. The CDR3 is made up of 15 amino acids. Germline assignment: CDR1 WSHSY and CDR2 SAAADI. Here the CDR3 reads CAATSRQGLETEAFF. The CDR3 DNA follows: TGCGCCGCAACCTCCCGACAGGGGCTTGAGACTGAAGCTTTCTTT.

The CDR3 region has the DNA TGCGCCAGCAGCTCCACCTTCGGCAGACTCGAGCAGTACTTC. Translated: CASSSTFGRLEQYF. The chain carries TRBV5-1 and TRBJ2-7; D call uncertain. Germline V gene sequence: CDR1 SGHRS, CDR2 YFSETQ. The ends were cut back, 3 bases at V and 6 bases at J, with 16 bases in the middle. The CDR3 sequence is 14 residues long.

The chain links TRBV6-5 to TRBJ1-2; 9 bases align to TRBD1. Germline V gives CDR1 MNHEY, CDR2 SVGAGI. The CDR3 runs 13 residues. The ends lost 6 bases at V and 7 bases at J; junction bases unmatched: 6. CDR3 nucleotide sequence: TGTGCCAGCAGAGGGACAGGGTCAAGTGGCTACACCTTC. Protein sequence: CASRGTGSSGYTF.

The gene calls are TRBV7-9 and TRBJ2-5; TRBD2 matches at 10 bases. The germline V gene has CDR1 SEHNR and CDR2 FQNEAQ (reference sequence). The CDR3 has 19 residues. V trimming: 5 bases; J trimming: 1 base; junction bases outside the gene matches: 16. CDR3 nucleotide sequence: TGTGCCAGCAGCCACGCCGGACTAGCGGAGGAGGGGCCCCAAGAGACCCAGTACTTC. The encoded protein is CASSHAGLAEEGPQETQYF.